Listed below are T cell receptor beta chains from one sample, sequenced in a study of identical twins. TCRdb itself ran the 5' RACE reads through MiXCR, one entry per CDR3 protein. The sample includes about 890,000 distinct CDR3 sequences, 9% to 15% seen only once; the top ten take around 1.6%. This sample was also put to use in a study of yellow fever vaccine responses in identical twins.

Sequenced sample: PBMCs. All receptors come from a woman under 30 in good health. Both conserved end residues are part of each CDR3. A D gene is named only where the DNA matches it firmly. Clone size is shown for a subset of rows, as once, few, many or a class of expanded clone.

clone_size d_call j_call v_call cdr3_nt cdr3_aa
NA NA TRBJ2-5 TRBV10-1 TGCGCCAGCAGTGAGGATTCTCTACAAGAGACCCAGTACTTC CASSEDSLQETQYF
few NA TRBJ2-1 TRBV5-1 TGCGCCAGCAGCTTCTCCCGGGACAAGTATGAGCAGTTCTTC CASSFSRDKYEQFF
NA NA TRBJ2-5 TRBV27 TGTGCCAGCAGTCCGACCATTGGTCAAGAGACCCAGTACTTC CASSPTIGQETQYF
NA TRBD2 TRBJ2-3 TRBV10-3 TGTGCCATCAGGGGACTAGCGGGAGGCGCAGATACGCAGTATTTT CAIRGLAGGADTQYF
NA TRBD1 TRBJ2-1 TRBV11-2 TGTGCCAGCAGCAACAGGGGGCTGAATGAGCAGTTCTTC CASSNRGLNEQFF
NA NA TRBJ1-4 TRBV6-2/TRBV6-3 TGTGCCAGCACCCGGCGGACAGATGAAAAACTGTTTTTT CASTRRTDEKLFF
few TRBD1 TRBJ1-4 TRBV10-3 TGTGCCATCAGTGAGTCCCAGGGGGCGCGGGAAAAACTGTTTTTT CAISESQGAREKLFF
few NA TRBJ2-1 TRBV7-9 TGTGCCAGCAGTCTCGAACCGGGGCACAATGAGCAGTTCTTC CASSLEPGHNEQFF
few NA TRBJ2-2 TRBV28 TGTGCCAGCATGAGACACACCGGGGAGCTGTTTTTT CASMRHTGELFF
many TRBD1 TRBJ2-3 TRBV6-5 TGTGCCAGCAGTTACGGTAGGGGGCCAGATACGCAGTATTTT CASSYGRGPDTQYF
few TRBD2 TRBJ2-2 TRBV20-1 TGCAGTGCTAGACCTCGAGGGAGCGGGAGGGTGCGGACCGGGGAGCTGTTTTTT CSARPRGSGRVRTGELFF
NA TRBD2 TRBJ2-3 TRBV20-1 TGCAGTGCTAGATTCGCAGCGGCTAGCGGGATGCTGGATACGCAGTATTTT CSARFAAASGMLDTQYF
NA NA TRBJ1-1 TRBV5-6 TGTGCCAGCAACTTGGGAATGGGGGATGGAGTTGTGAACACTGAAGCTTTCTTT CASNLGMGDGVVNTEAFF
few NA TRBJ2-2 TRBV6-5 TGTGCCAGCAGTTATACCGGGATCGGCGGGGAGCTGTTTTTT CASSYTGIGGELFF
few NA TRBJ2-2 TRBV7-9 TGTGCCAGCAGCCCGAAGGGGCTAGCCACCGGGGAGCTGTTTTTT CASSPKGLATGELFF
many NA TRBJ1-1 TRBV6-1 TGTGCCAGCAGTACACAGAAGAACACTGAAGCTTTCTTT CASSTQKNTEAFF
many NA TRBJ1-1 TRBV10-3 TGTGCCTCCTCGGACAGGAACACTGAAGCTTTCTTT CASSDRNTEAFF
NA NA TRBJ2-1 TRBV5-5 TGTGCCAGCAGCGAAGGACTGTACTATGAGCAGTTCTTC CASSEGLYYEQFF
few NA TRBJ2-2 TRBV12-3/TRBV12-4 TGTGCCAGCAGTCCCCAAGGGGGGCGAAACACCGGGGAGCTGTTTTTT CASSPQGGRNTGELFF
NA TRBD1 TRBJ2-5 TRBV7-9 TGTGCCAGCAGCGCACCCGGGACAGGGTATGGGGAGACCCAGTACTTC CASSAPGTGYGETQYF
NA NA TRBJ2-5 TRBV2 TGTGCCAGCTGGCAAGGGGGGGAAAAGACCCAGTACTTC CASWQGGEKTQYF
NA NA TRBJ2-3 TRBV6-6 TGTGCCAGCAGTTACTCGATGCGAGAACCCACAGATACGCAGTATTTT CASSYSMREPTDTQYF
few NA TRBJ2-3 TRBV20-1 TGCAGTGCTTCTTTAACCCCCTGGGGTACGCAGTATTTT CSASLTPWGTQYF